This T cell receptor beta chain is from a study of OX40 agonist ivuxolimab in advanced cancers. For context, the study as a whole: Ivuxolimab was a fully human IgG2 agonistic monoclonal antibody targeting the costimulatory receptor OX40 (CD134). Intravenous ivuxolimab was administered to patients every 2 weeks at six dose levels: 0.01, 0.1, 0.3, 1.5, 3 and 10 mg/kg. Of the roughly 51 patients in dose escalation, about 20 had hepatocellular carcinoma, around 15 had melanoma, 9 had renal cell carcinoma and 9 had head and neck cancer. In the dose-escalation cohort, approximately 80% of patients were male, and the mean age was 60 years with a range of roughly 20 to 85. Patients were allowed to have had prior anti-PD-1, anti-PD-L1 or anti-CTLA-4 therapy, and roughly 40% of the dose-escalation patients had been treated with checkpoint inhibitors. Partial responses occurred in three dose-escalation patients: two with cutaneous melanoma and one with hepatocellular carcinoma. Peripheral TCRbeta sequencing was intended to test whether TCR sequence diversity was altered and clonal T-cell expansion was caused by ivuxolimab. The monotherapy dose-escalation portion (N of about 50 patients) of the phase I ivuxolimab trial is reported in the paper.

The paper's findings and limits, for the study overall: Partial responders in the 0.1-3.0 mg/kg groups had among the lowest normalized peripheral clonal expansion, especially among CD8+ T cells. Which antigens the clonally expanded peripheral T cells were specific for was not determined. Low levels of normalized T-cell clonal expansion were also seen in some nonresponding patients. After ivuxolimab, expanded clones were on average more numerous among CD8+ T cells than among CD4+ T cells. Clonal expansion of both CD4+ and CD8+ blood T cells was observed from baseline to week 6 at doses 0.1 to 3.0 mg/kg.

The CDR3, from cysteine to phenylalanine, totals 14 residues. The DNA shown is the 42-base CDR3, in frame from base 1. CDR1 and CDR2 were assigned from the germline V gene as SGDLS and YYNGEE. Trimming takes 0 bases off V and 4 bases off J; junction bases not matched to a gene: 3. Genomic DNA was extracted from sorted cells for sequencing of the TCRbeta CDR3 region. The immunoSEQ Assay was used to sequence the TCRbeta CDR3 regions. Sourced from immuneACCESS, this table was stored by TCRdb with only in-frame sequences that have V and J called. A share of the clones is absent; for the studies checked, an unresolved V gene accounts for under half, and the remainder has no known explanation. The sample table lists over 65,000 clones, around 86% of them with a count of one. The top ten hold roughly 8.6% of the sample. Patients with a history of autoimmune disease or receiving systemic immunosuppression were excluded from the trial. In every dose cohort, peripheral blood was drawn for TCR sequencing at baseline, cycle 4 day 1, and cycle 7 day 1. The samples were drawn from a first-in-human, open-label, multicenter phase I dose-escalation trial of ivuxolimab. Adults with locally advanced or metastatic melanoma, renal cell, hepatocellular, or head and neck squamous cell carcinoma were enrolled in the trial. Before TCR sequencing, CD4+ T cells and CD8+ T cells from peripheral blood were sorted into separate populations.

About this clone itself: Its antigen is not yet known. The sample holds no much larger clone one base away, and base qualities are not on file.

The rearranged chain carries TRBV9 and TRBJ2-5; 7 bases in between match TRBD1. Sequenced material: CD4+ or CD8+ T cells sorted from blood, taken in a trial of the OX40 agonist ivuxolimab. The receptor's source is an adult with an advanced solid tumor such as melanoma, head and neck, liver or kidney cancer. The CDR3 region has the sequence CASSVARGRETQYF. Here is the DNA: TGTGCCAGCAGCGTAGCAAGGGGGCGAGAGACCCAGTACTTC.